A selection of T cell receptor beta chains follows, all from one sample in a study of chemoradiotherapy in HPV16-positive cancers. Sequenced by immunoSEQ multiplex PCR; TCRdb stores in-frame clones only, minus some. There are around 24,000 clones in the sample; 87% occur only once, and about 4.6% lies in the top ten. The source material was blood, sampled from a patient who underwent chemoradiotherapy. The receptors were gathered from a human donor with HPV-associated anogenital cancer. The CDR3 runs from the conserved cysteine through the conserved F or W. D genes are given only for firm matches. Size tells how often a clone was seen (once, few, many) or the class of an expanded clone, and some rows leave it out.

j_call	d_call	clone_size	v_call	cdr3_aa	cdr3_nt
TRBJ2-2	TRBD2	few	TRBV4-2	CASSQGLTFGTSGASGELFF	TGTGCCAGCAGCCAAGGTTTGACGTTCGGGACTAGCGGGGCTAGCGGGGAGCTGTTTTTT
TRBJ2-2	TRBD2	NA	TRBV2	CASSEFARGEMSTGELFF	TGTGCCAGCAGTGAATTTGCGCGGGGGGAAATGAGTACCGGGGAGCTGTTTTTT
TRBJ1-1	NA	NA	TRBV9	CASSEMGSSEAFF	TGTGCCAGCAGCGAAATGGGAAGTTCTGAAGCTTTCTTT
TRBJ1-6	NA	NA	TRBV27	CASSLQGWGNSPLHF	TGTGCCAGCAGTCTACAGGGCTGGGGTAATTCACCCCTCCACTTT
TRBJ1-6	NA	NA	TRBV6-5	CASSYSGVSSPLHF	TGTGCCAGCAGTTACAGCGGGGTTAGTTCACCCCTCCACTTT
TRBJ2-2	TRBD2	NA	TRBV7-9	CASISKYIQREGHTGELFF	TGTGCCAGCATATCCAAGTACATCCAACGGGAGGGCCATACCGGGGAGCTGTTTTTT
TRBJ2-1	TRBD2	NA	TRBV5-1	CASSLTSGISEQFF	TGCGCCAGCAGCTTGACTAGCGGGATCAGTGAGCAGTTCTTC
TRBJ2-4	TRBD2	NA	TRBV5-1	CASSQSAGIAKNIQYF	TGCGCCAGCAGTCAGTCAGCGGGGATAGCCAAAAACATTCAGTACTTC
TRBJ2-7	TRBD2	NA	TRBV14	CASSHLLAGHYEQYF	TGTGCCAGCAGCCACCTCCTAGCGGGGCATTACGAGCAGTACTTC
TRBJ1-5	NA	few	TRBV19	CASSKDGLEEQPQHF	TGTGCCAGTAGTAAAGACGGTTTAGAGGAGCAGCCCCAGCATTTT
TRBJ1-3	NA	NA	TRBV6-1	CASTRARGGNTIYF	TGTGCCAGCACCAGGGCACGTGGGGGAAACACCATATATTTT
TRBJ2-6	NA	NA	TRBV10-3	CATAVLGANVLTF	TGTGCCACTGCAGTTCTGGGGGCCAACGTCCTGACTTTC
TRBJ1-1	TRBD1	NA	TRBV9	CASAGQGAREAFF	TGTGCCAGCGCCGGACAGGGGGCCCGTGAAGCTTTCTTT
TRBJ2-7	NA	NA	TRBV7-2	CASSLVGGPGEYEQYF	TGTGCCAGCAGCTTAGTGGGGGGGCCGGGGGAGTACGAGCAGTACTTC